The 4 T cell receptor beta chains presented below share a single source sample, sequenced in a study of T-cell reconstitution after alpha-beta-depleted transplantation in children. For TCRbeta, the library was prepared with unique molecular identifiers. One entry per CDR3 protein results from TCRdb running MiXCR on the PCR reads. The sample contains a few hundred thousand distinct CDR3 sequences, approximately 11% of which appear only once. Material: PBMCs from the stem cell graft donor, obtained from the stem cell graft. All receptors come from a human donor who donated a stem cell graft to a child with acute myeloid leukemia.

This clonotype was detected a few times. The V call is TRBV6-2 or TRBV6-3, the J call TRBJ2-2, with a tentative D call TRBD1 (6 bases). V lost 0 bases and J lost 8, with 22 bases in between. The V gene's germline CDR1 is MNHEY and CDR2 SVGEGT. CDR3 size: 18 residues. CDR3 DNA: TGTGCCAGCAGTTACTCGGGACCCTGGGACACGGGTCTGGGGGAGCTGTTTTTT. This sequence encodes CASSYSGPWDTGLGELFF.

The J gene is TRBJ1-4, the V gene TRBV4-2; TRBD1 matches 9 bases. After removal of 0 bases from V and 11 bases from J, the junction contained 7 bases not matched to a gene. The length of the CDR3 is 15 residues. Germline V gives CDR1 LGHNA, CDR2 YNFKEQ. This CDR3 is CASSQEQGALQKLFF. CDR3 bases: TGTGCCAGCAGCCAAGAACAGGGGGCGCTTCAGAAACTGTTTTTT.

This clonotype was recorded many times. The rearrangement joins TRBV20-1 to TRBJ2-1; D is unclear. Germline CDR1 reads DFQATT; CDR2 reads SNEGSKA (reference sequence). This CDR3 region has 11 residues. V was shortened by 0 bases and J by 11 bases, with 8 bases between the two germline ends. The CDR3 loop reads CSARDHYKQFF. The CDR3 bases are TGCAGTGCTAGAGATCATTATAAGCAGTTCTTC.

The chain has TRBV6-1 and TRBJ1-3; TRBD1 agrees at 7 bases. The CDR3 loop spans 15 amino acids. The J segment lost 2 bases and the V segment lost 5 bases, leaving 6 bases of the junction unmatched. Germline V gives CDR1 MNHNS, CDR2 SASEGT. The CDR3 nucleotides read TGTGCCAGCAGTAGAGACAGGGTTCCTGGAAACACCATATATTTT. Protein product: CASSRDRVPGNTIYF.